The 26 T cell receptor beta chains below come from one sample, sequenced in a study of blood T cell repertoires in COVID-19 (dated by TCRdb to 2019 to 2021). Receptors were amplified or captured by the immunoSEQ multiplex PCR assay. TCRdb stores this immuneACCESS table with in-frame sequences only. Part of the clones is absent; in the studies checked, under half of the shortfall reflects unresolved V genes, and no reason is known for the rest. Counted in this sample were roughly 160,000 clones; about four fifths of them appeared once. Less than 15% of the sample is in the top ten clones. Sequenced: peripheral blood. The origin of the receptors is a man between 18 and 35 years old with active or convalescent COVID-19.

The V gene is TRBV24-1, the J gene TRBJ1-1; D might be TRBD1 (6 bases). This CDR3 comprises 13 residues. The V and J ends lost 9 bases and 3 bases respectively, with 13 bases between them. CDR1 and CDR2 (germline): KGHDR, SFDVKD. The CDR3 DNA is TGTGCCACCCGGGGGGGGCTGGACACTGAAGCTTTCTTT. Residues: CATRGGLDTEAFF.

This chain links TRBV7-9 with TRBJ1-2; 8 bases fit TRBD1. V dropped 2 bases and J dropped 4; count of bases not matched to a gene: 6. This CDR3 spans 15 amino acids. CDR1 is SEHNR, CDR2 FQNEAQ, per germline (reference sequence). The CDR3 region has the DNA TGTGCCAGCAGCTTAATGGAGACAGGGGTCTATGGCTACACCTTC. This codes for CASSLMETGVYGYTF.

This clone has only a few counts. The chain has TRBV7-9 and TRBJ2-7, with 11 positions matching TRBD1. Unmatched junction bases numbered 4, after V lost 1 base and J lost 5 bases. The CDR3 loop spans 15 amino acids. The germline CDR1 and CDR2 sequences are SEHNR and FQNEAQ (reference sequence). Written as DNA, the CDR3 is TGTGCCAGCAGCTTAGAAGGACAGGGGGCCGACGAGCAGTACTTC. It encodes CASSLEGQGADEQYF.

The chain combines TRBV5-6 with TRBJ2-5, with 10 positions matching TRBD1. The CDR3 is 15 amino acids. V trimming: 4 bases; J trimming: 5 bases; junction bases outside the gene matches: 8. Per the germline V gene, CDR1 is SGHDT and CDR2 is YYEEEE. The CDR3 sequence: CASSPSGTGVETQYF. CDR3 bases: TGTGCCAGCAGCCCGTCCGGGACAGGGGTTGAGACCCAGTACTTC.

The chain recombines TRBV10-1 with TRBJ2-7, with 12 bases identical to TRBD1. Per germline, CDR1 WNHNN and CDR2 SYGVQD (reference sequence). Germline trimming cut 5 bases from V and 6 bases from J; bases unmatched to any gene: 5. The CDR3 runs to 14 residues. CDR3 DNA sequence: TGCGCCAGCAGTCCAGGGACAGGGGGCCTCGAGCAGTACTTC. This encodes CASSPGTGGLEQYF.

J is TRBJ2-3 and V is TRBV9; TRBD2 matches at 7 bases. The CDR3 is 16 amino acids. Germline CDR1 is SGDLS and CDR2 is YYNGEE. With 3 bases clipped from V and 0 bases from J, the junction kept 7 bases outside the gene matches. The CDR3 bases are TGTGCCAGCAGCGGAACCGGGACTAAGAGCACAGATACGCAGTATTTT. The encoded protein is CASSGTGTKSTDTQYF. The whole variable domain, filled in from reference TRBV9 and TRBJ2-3, reads DSGVTQTPKHLITATGQRVTLRCSPRSGDLSVYWYQQSLDQGLQFLIQYYNGEERAKGNILERFSAQQFPDLHSELNLSSLELGDSALYFCASSGTGTKSTDTQYFGPGTRLTVL.

V usage is TRBV27 and J usage is TRBJ1-2, with D tentatively TRBD1 (5 bases). V was shortened by 5 bases and J by 2 bases, with 6 bases between the two germline ends. There are 12 residues in the CDR3. Germline-derived CDR1 and CDR2 are MNHEY and SMNVEV (reference sequence). The CDR3 sequence is CASSPGNYGYTF. The CDR3, as DNA: TGTGCCAGCAGTCCAGGGAACTATGGCTACACCTTC.

A single count supports this clone. This rearrangement joins TRBV19 to TRBJ2-7; 7 bases map to TRBD1. The CDR3 covers 14 residues. Germline CDR1 LNHDA, CDR2 SQIVND (reference sequence). J gave up 0 bases and V 6 bases, and 5 bases lay outside the gene matches. The CDR3 nucleotides are TGTGCCAGTAGCTCCACAGGGGCCTCCTACGAGCAGTACTTC. As protein: CASSSTGASYEQYF.

The chain combines TRBV11-3 with TRBJ2-5; no definite D call. The CDR3 contains 13 residues. V was clipped by 3 bases and J by 1 base, with 6 bases between them. CDR1 is SGHNT and CDR2 is YENEEA in the germline V gene. The CDR3 bases are TGTGCCAGCAGCTTCGGGTTCCAAGAGACCCAGTACTTC. As protein: CASSFGFQETQYF. The variable domain in full, with the rest retrieved from reference TRBV11-3 and TRBJ2-5, is EAGVVQSPRYKIIEKKQPVAFWCNPISGHNTLYWYLQNLGQGPELLIRYENEEAVDDSQLPKDRFSAERLKGVDSTLKIQPAELGDSAVYLCASSFGFQETQYFGPGTRLLVL.

V is TRBV27 and J is TRBJ2-1, with no clear D. Germline assignment: CDR1 MNHEY and CDR2 SMNVEV (reference sequence). The CDR3 loop spans 18 amino acids. V lost 6 bases to trimming and J lost 4 bases, with 25 bases between them. Here the CDR3 DNA reads TGTGCCAGCAGCTTTCTATGGTCGAATCTAATACTATACAATGAGCAGTTCTTC. Amino acids: CASSFLWSNLILYNEQFF.

The chain's CDR3 is CASRPGQHVEAFF. The CDR3 bases are TGTGCCAGTAGGCCGGGACAGCACGTTGAAGCTTTCTTT. V and J are TRBV19 and TRBJ1-1; 7 bases align to TRBD1. V lost 6 bases to trimming and J lost 7 bases; unmatched junction nucleotides: 8. The germline V gene has CDR1 LNHDA and CDR2 SQIVND (reference sequence). The CDR3 covers 13 residues.

This CDR3 is CASSPLAGPTFLDEQYF. The DNA for the CDR3 is TGTGCCAGCTCACCACTCGCGGGGCCGACGTTTCTGGACGAGCAGTACTTC. The V call is TRBV18, the J call TRBJ2-7; weak D call: TRBD2 (6 bases). Per the germline V gene, CDR1 is KGHSH and CDR2 is LQKENI. The CDR3 runs to 17 residues. V lost 1 base and J lost 5, with 21 bases in between. Full variable domain (remainder filled in from reference TRBV18 and TRBJ2-7): NAGVMQNPRHLVRRRGQEARLRCSPMKGHSHVYWYRQLPEEGLKFMVYLQKENIIDESGMPKERFSAEFPKEGPSILRIQQVVRGDSAAYFCASSPLAGPTFLDEQYFGPGTRLTVT.

This clone was counted only a few times. V is TRBV18 and J is TRBJ1-3; D is undetermined. V was cut by 6 bases and J by 4 bases, with 7 bases left in between. Germline-derived CDR1 and CDR2 are KGHSH and LQKENI. The CDR3 has 12 amino acids. The CDR3 coding sequence is TGTGCCAGCTCGGAACAGGGAAACACCATATATTTT. It encodes CASSEQGNTIYF. Variable domain in full (rest from reference TRBV18 and TRBJ1-3): NAGVMQNPRHLVRRRGQEARLRCSPMKGHSHVYWYRQLPEEGLKFMVYLQKENIIDESGMPKERFSAEFPKEGPSILRIQQVVRGDSAAYFCASSEQGNTIYFGEGSWLTVV.

The chain recombines TRBV4-2 with TRBJ1-5; D call uncertain. CDR3 size: 13 residues. Trimming removed 0 bases from V and 5 bases from J, with 5 bases in between. CDR1 and CDR2 from the germline V gene are LGHNA and YNFKEQ. CDR3 residues: CASSQDGYQPQHF. In nucleotides, the CDR3 is TGTGCCAGCAGCCAAGACGGGTATCAGCCCCAGCATTTT.

This chain links TRBV5-1 with TRBJ1-4; D remains ambiguous. The V end lost 1 base, the J end lost 7 bases, and 11 bases lay between the germline ends. Germline V lookup: CDR1 SGHRS, CDR2 YFSETQ. This CDR3 spans 14 amino acids. CDR3 sequence: CASSLNQATEKLFF. CDR3 DNA: TGCGCCAGCAGCTTGAATCAGGCCACTGAAAAACTGTTTTTT.

This clone appeared a single time. This chain uses TRBV7-2 with TRBJ2-1; TRBD2 matches 8 bases. The V and J ends lost 3 bases and 0 bases, in that order; junction bases with no gene match: 4. CDR1 is SGHTA and CDR2 is FQGNSA in the germline V gene. The CDR3 length is 16 residues. The CDR3 DNA follows: TGTGCCAGCAGCTTTCCTAGCGGGCCCTCCTACAATGAGCAGTTCTTC. Protein product: CASSFPSGPSYNEQFF.

V is TRBV19 and J is TRBJ2-1, with 8 positions matching TRBD1. This CDR3 is built from 15 residues. Unmatched junction bases numbered 7, after V lost 5 bases and J lost 4 bases. Germline V gene data show CDR1 as LNHDA and CDR2 as SQIVND (reference sequence). CDR3 sequence (DNA): TGTGCCAGTAGTGCGCGACAGGGGTTTTACAATGAGCAGTTCTTC. Protein product: CASSARQGFYNEQFF.

For the CDR3, the DNA is TGCAGCGTCCGGACAGCAAGACAATACAATGAGCAGTTCTTC. Its translation is CSVRTARQYNEQFF. This chain connects TRBV29-1 to TRBJ2-1; tentatively, D is TRBD1 (6 bases). Germline CDR1 reads SQVTM; CDR2 reads ANQGSEA. Trimming cost V 6 bases and J 4 bases, with 16 bases left between them. This CDR3 is 14 amino acids long.

This sequence joins TRBV7-3 and TRBJ2-3; 8 bases align to TRBD2. The CDR3 runs 17 residues. Trimming cost V 1 base and J 5 bases; bases outside gene matches: 11. Looked up from germline, CDR1 is SGHTA and CDR2 is FQGTGA. Written as DNA, the CDR3 is TGTGCCAGCAGCTTAAGGCCCGACGGGAGGGAGGGAGATACGCAGTATTTT. Translation: CASSLRPDGREGDTQYF. Full variable domain (outside the CDR3, taken from reference TRBV7-3 and TRBJ2-3): GAGVSQTPSNKVTEKGKYVELRCDPISGHTALYWYRQSLGQGPEFLIYFQGTGAADDSGLPNDRFFAVRPEGSVSTLKIQRTERGDSAVYLCASSLRPDGREGDTQYFGPGTRLTVL.

The chain combines TRBV7-9 with TRBJ1-4; 7 bases align to TRBD1. The CDR3 contains 15 residues. Germline CDR1 SEHNR, CDR2 FQNEAQ (reference sequence). The junction had 3 bases not matched to a gene; V was cut back by 5 bases and J by 0 bases. The CDR3 region has the DNA TGTGCCAGCAGCCTAGGACAGGCAACTAATGAAAAACTGTTTTTT. Translating gives CASSLGQATNEKLFF.

The V gene is TRBV6-6, the J gene TRBJ1-5, with unresolved D. The V end was cut by 2 bases, the J end by 8 bases, with 13 bases between. The CDR3 has 14 residues. Germline values: CDR1 MNHNY, CDR2 SVGAGI (reference sequence). CDR3 region: CASSYPERLEPQHF. The DNA of the CDR3 is TGTGCCAGCAGTTACCCGGAGCGGTTGGAGCCCCAGCATTTT.

The rearrangement joins TRBV6-5 to TRBJ2-3; D unclear. The CDR3 loop spans 13 amino acids. From germline, CDR1 is MNHEY and CDR2 SVGAGI. V shed 6 bases and J shed 1 base, with 8 bases lying between them. The CDR3 here is CASSPVGTDTQYF. The CDR3 DNA follows: TGTGCCAGCAGCCCGGTGGGCACAGATACGCAGTATTTT.

V and J are TRBV9 and TRBJ1-2; perhaps TRBD1 as D (6 bases). The CDR3 contains 12 residues. From germline, CDR1 is SGDLS and CDR2 YYNGEE. Trimming cost V 3 bases and J 6 bases, with 9 bases left between them. The CDR3 reads CASSGQDHGYTF. The CDR3 DNA reads as TGTGCCAGCAGCGGACAGGATCATGGCTACACCTTC.

This clone has a single count. The chain joins TRBV5-4 to TRBJ2-1; 8 positions agree with TRBD2. This CDR3 is built from 16 residues. V was clipped by 6 bases and J by 6 bases; unmatched bases: 14. Germline values: CDR1 SGHNT, CDR2 YYREEE (reference sequence). The DNA of the CDR3 is TGTGCCAGCATCCTGGGGGCGGGGGGAACCCCCAATGAGCAGTTCTTC. It encodes CASILGAGGTPNEQFF.

This clone was seen only once. The V call is TRBV13, the J call TRBJ1-3; no clear D. Germline assignment: CDR1 PRHDT and CDR2 FYEKMQ (reference sequence). V lost 7 bases to trimming and J lost 4 bases, with 8 bases between them. The CDR3 loop spans 12 amino acids. The CDR3 protein is CASTSRGNTIYF. CDR3 DNA: TGTGCCAGCACGTCCCGGGGAAACACCATATATTTT.

The V and J genes are TRBV18 and TRBJ2-1; 8 positions agree with TRBD2. This CDR3 spans 18 amino acids. Germline values: CDR1 KGHSH, CDR2 LQKENI. V was clipped by 2 bases and J by 7 bases; unmatched bases: 16. CDR3 sequence reads: CASSPSLVSSGLGNEQFF. Written as DNA, the CDR3 is TGTGCCAGCTCACCATCCCTTGTTTCTAGCGGGCTCGGTAATGAGCAGTTCTTC. Supplemented by reference TRBV18 and TRBJ2-1, the full variable domain reads NAGVMQNPRHLVRRRGQEARLRCSPMKGHSHVYWYRQLPEEGLKFMVYLQKENIIDESGMPKERFSAEFPKEGPSILRIQQVVRGDSAAYFCASSPSLVSSGLGNEQFFGPGTRLTVL.